The 25 T cell receptor beta chains reported below all come from one sample, sequenced in a study of radiotherapy plus CTLA-4 blockade in lung cancer. The method was immunoSEQ multiplex PCR; TCRdb's version includes in-frame clones alone and lacks a portion of them. Of around 80,000 clones listed, over 65% were seen once; the top ten hold roughly 9.8%. The specimen comprised peripheral blood, sampled from a patient treated with radiotherapy plus ipilimumab. The receptors shown here come from a human donor with non-small cell lung cancer whose response to radiotherapy plus ipilimumab could not be evaluated.

The J gene is TRBJ2-2, the V gene TRBV10-2; 7 bases are shared with TRBD2. Germline-derived CDR1 and CDR2 are WSHSY and SAAADI. The junction had 10 bases not matched to a gene; V was cut back by 3 bases and J by 3 bases. There are 17 residues in the CDR3. CDR3 sequence: CASSDRAGVTDTGELFF. CDR3 DNA sequence: TGCGCCAGCAGTGATAGGGCGGGAGTAACGGACACCGGGGAGCTGTTTTTT.

The chain links TRBV5-1 to TRBJ1-2; tentatively, D is TRBD1 (5 bases). Deletions cut 0 bases from V and 3 bases from J, with 12 bases between. This CDR3 contains 15 residues. From germline, CDR1 is SGHRS and CDR2 YFSETQ. CDR3: CASSLDKGRDYGYTF. The CDR3 nucleotides are TGCGCCAGCAGCTTGGATAAGGGGAGGGACTATGGCTACACCTTC.

This clone was seen only a few times. J is TRBJ2-2 and V is TRBV19; TRBD2 agrees at 7 bases. This CDR3 is built from 16 residues. Germline loops: CDR1 LNHDA, CDR2 SQIVND (reference sequence). J gave up 1 base and V 2 bases, and 4 bases lay outside the gene matches. In nucleotides, the CDR3 is TGTGCCAGTAGTATAACCCGGACTAGGAACACCGGGGAGCTGTTTTTT. This translates into CASSITRTRNTGELFF.

This rearrangement joins TRBV27 to TRBJ1-2; 7 positions agree with TRBD1. CDR3 length equals 16 residues. V lost 5 bases and J lost 2; bases outside the gene matches: 11. The V gene's germline CDR1 is MNHEY and CDR2 SMNVEV (reference sequence). The CDR3 region is CASSPRQGSLNYGYTF. DNA for the CDR3: TGTGCCAGCAGTCCCCGACAGGGAAGTCTAAACTATGGCTACACCTTC.

This sequence joins TRBV19 and TRBJ2-5; D is possibly TRBD1 (6 bases). Germline values: CDR1 LNHDA, CDR2 SQIVND (reference sequence). The germline V and J ends were trimmed by 3 bases and 2 bases, with 10 bases remaining between them. This CDR3 has 14 amino acids. In nucleotides, the CDR3 is TGTGCCAGTAGTATCACAGGGACACAAGAGACCCAGTACTTC. Translated: CASSITGTQETQYF.

The genes are TRBV7-4 and TRBJ1-5; D uncertain. Trimming removed 5 bases from V and 2 bases from J, with 13 bases in between. CDR1 and CDR2 from the germline V gene are SGHVT and SQSDAQ. CDR3 size: 15 residues. CDR3 in amino acids: CASSHEDPGNQPQHF. The CDR3 nucleotides are TGTGCCAGCAGCCACGAGGATCCGGGCAATCAGCCCCAGCATTTT. Using reference TRBV7-4 and TRBJ1-5 for the parts outside the CDR3, the full variable domain is GAGVSQSPRYKVAKRGRDVALRCDSISGHVTLYWYRQTLGQGSEVLTYSQSDAQRDKSGRPSGRFSAERPERSVSTLKIQRTEQGDSAVYLCASSHEDPGNQPQHFGDGTRLSIL.

The V gene is TRBV4-3, the J gene TRBJ2-5, with 11 bases lining up with TRBD1. Trimming cost V 3 bases and J 14 bases; bases outside gene matches: 8. This CDR3 spans 13 amino acids. Looked up from germline, CDR1 is LGHNA and CDR2 is YSLEER. The chain's CDR3 is CASSQHGQGATYF. The DNA for the CDR3 is TGCGCCAGCAGCCAGCATGGACAGGGGGCTACCTACTTC.

This chain uses TRBV7-2 with TRBJ2-2; 9 bases are shared with TRBD2. Germline V lookup: CDR1 SGHTA, CDR2 FQGNSA. This CDR3 spans 17 amino acids. Trimming took 5 bases from V and 4 from J; bases not matched to a gene: 11. For the CDR3, the DNA is TGTGCCAGCAGCCAGAGAGGTGGCGGGGGGGCCACCGGGGAGCTGTTTTTT. Translated: CASSQRGGGGATGELFF.

V gene TRBV19 combines with J gene TRBJ1-1; 10 bases fit TRBD1. This CDR3 has 15 residues. Germline CDR1 reads LNHDA; CDR2 reads SQIVND (reference sequence). After removal of 8 bases from V and 3 bases from J, the junction contained 9 bases not matched to a gene. CDR3 sequence (DNA): TGTGCCAGTTTGACAGGGGGCGGATGGGACACTGAAGCTTTCTTT. This encodes CASLTGGGWDTEAFF.

This chain uses TRBV5-4 with TRBJ2-5; the D gene is possibly TRBD2 (6 bases). The end of the DNA aligns better with TRBJ2-7, so the J call may be wrong. CDR1 and CDR2 from the germline V gene are SGHNT and YYREEE (reference sequence). The CDR3 sequence is 16 residues long. The CDR3 DNA reads as TGTGCCAGCAGCTCGAGGCGGATGGACTACCACTACGAGCAGTACTTC. Translating it yields CASSSRRMDYHYEQYF.

The CDR3 nucleotides are TGTGCCATCAGTGATAAGGCAGGGGCTACTAACTATGGCTACACCTTC. Protein sequence: CAISDKAGATNYGYTF. The rearrangement joins TRBV10-3 to TRBJ1-2; the D gene is possibly TRBD1 (6 bases). The CDR3 covers 16 residues. Germline V gene sequence: CDR1 ENHRY, CDR2 SYGVKD. V lost 3 bases to trimming and J lost 0 bases, with 14 bases between them.

V and J are TRBV7-8 and TRBJ2-7; the match to TRBD2 covers 12 bases. The germline CDR1 and CDR2 sequences are SGHVS and FQNEAQ. The CDR3 totals 16 residues. V lost 1 base, J lost 3 bases, and 4 bases stayed unmatched. CDR3 sequence reads: CASSLGPTSGSYEQYF. The DNA for the CDR3 is TGTGCCAGCAGCTTAGGCCCGACTAGCGGGAGCTACGAGCAGTACTTC.

The chain employs TRBV2 and TRBJ2-3; perhaps TRBD2 as D (7 bases). The germline V gene has CDR1 SNHLY and CDR2 FYNNEI. The CDR3 runs 16 residues. With 2 bases removed from V and 4 bases from J, the gap between germline ends came to 16 bases. The CDR3 loop is CASSERGGAAADTQYF. In nucleotides, the CDR3 is TGTGCCAGCAGTGAAAGGGGGGGGGCCGCGGCAGATACGCAGTATTTT. Full variable domain (outside the CDR3, taken from reference TRBV2 and TRBJ2-3): EPEVTQTPSHQVTQMGQEVILRCVPISNHLYFYWYRQILGQKVEFLVSFYNNEISEKSEIFDDQFSVERPDGSNFTLKIRSTKLEDSAMYFCASSERGGAAADTQYFGPGTRLTVL.

This clone was counted only a few times. The chain uses TRBV2 and TRBJ2-7; 8 nucleotides align to TRBD2. Germline CDR1 SNHLY, CDR2 FYNNEI. The CDR3 loop spans 15 amino acids. V shed 6 bases and J 6 bases; nucleotides not matched to a gene: 13. The DNA of the CDR3 is TGTGCCAGCAGCCAAGACGGGGGGGTTTGGGCCGAGCAGTACTTC. Translated: CASSQDGGVWAEQYF.

This clone was seen only a few times. The chain joins TRBV6-5 to TRBJ1-1; 9 nucleotides align to TRBD1. The CDR3 contains 14 residues. The V segment lost 6 bases and the J segment 5 bases; nucleotides outside the gene matches: 7. Germline lookup yields CDR1 MNHEY and CDR2 SVGAGI. CDR3 protein: CASRKQGARTEAFF. CDR3 DNA: TGTGCCAGCAGAAAACAGGGGGCGCGTACTGAAGCTTTCTTT.

The sample holds one count of this clone. The gene calls are TRBV18 and TRBJ2-5; TRBD1 is a possible D gene (6 bases). The end of the DNA aligns better with TRBJ2-7, so the J call may be wrong. Germline V gene data show CDR1 as KGHSH and CDR2 as LQKENI. This CDR3 contains 15 residues. CDR3 protein: CASSQDRQHGYEQYF. The CDR3, as DNA: TGTGCCAGCTCACAAGACAGGCAGCATGGGTACGAGCAGTACTTC.

The V gene is TRBV5-6, the J gene TRBJ2-5, with TRBD2 matching 7 bases. Germline CDR1 SGHDT, CDR2 YYEEEE. V shed 4 bases and J 5 bases; nucleotides not matched to a gene: 5. The CDR3 is 13 amino acids. CDR3 in amino acids: CASSTGTTETQYF. In DNA, the CDR3 is TGTGCCAGCAGCACCGGGACTACGGAGACCCAGTACTTC. The full variable domain, in which reference TRBV5-6 and TRBJ2-5 provide the parts outside the CDR3, is DAGVTQSPTHLIKTRGQQVTLRCSPKSGHDTVSWYQQALGQGPQFIFQYYEEEERQRGNFPDRFSGHQFPNYSSELNVNALLLGDSALYLCASSTGTTETQYFGPGTRLLVL.

This clone appeared a few times. The chain has TRBV5-6 and TRBJ1-1; a possible D gene is TRBD1 (5 bases). Germline V gives CDR1 SGHDT, CDR2 YYEEEE. This CDR3 spans 16 amino acids. V dropped 0 bases and J dropped 11 bases, with 23 bases sitting between them. The chain's CDR3 is CASSLAGGGPSPAAFF. The CDR3 DNA is TGTGCCAGCAGCTTGGCCGGGGGAGGGCCAAGTCCGGCCGCTTTCTTT.

The chain recombines TRBV9 with TRBJ2-3; perhaps TRBD2 as D (5 bases). The CDR3 is 13 amino acids. Germline CDR1 SGDLS, CDR2 YYNGEE. V was trimmed by 3 bases and J by 2 bases, leaving 7 bases between them. The CDR3 DNA follows: TGTGCCAGCAGCGCCCGGGACACAGATACGCAGTATTTT. This translates into CASSARDTDTQYF.

This chain uses TRBV10-3 with TRBJ2-6, with a tentative D call TRBD1 (6 bases). Trimming left V 3 bases short and J 3 bases short, with 15 bases between. The CDR3 is made up of 17 amino acids. Germline values: CDR1 ENHRY, CDR2 SYGVKD. The CDR3, as DNA: TGTGCCATCAGTGACCCCCCTCAGGGGCTTGGGGCCAACGTCCTGACTTTC. It specifies CAISDPPQGLGANVLTF.

This chain links TRBV29-1 with TRBJ1-3; 9 bases are a match to TRBD1. J was trimmed by 0 bases and V by 7 bases; bases with no gene match: 7. The CDR3 runs to 15 residues. Germline-derived CDR1 and CDR2 are SQVTM and ANQGSEA. Here the CDR3 reads CSANRGPDSGNTIYF. In DNA, the CDR3 is TGCAGCGCAAACAGGGGGCCTGACTCTGGAAACACCATATATTTT.

This clone has only a few counts. The V call is TRBV6-5, the J call TRBJ2-7; 8 nucleotides line up with TRBD2. The germline CDR1 and CDR2 sequences are MNHEY and SVGAGI. V was pared by 6 bases and J by 6 bases, with 13 bases of the junction left unmatched. This CDR3 is 15 amino acids long. The DNA of the CDR3 is TGTGCCAGCAGCCAAGACGGGGGGGTTTGGGCCGAGCAGTACTTC. It specifies CASSQDGGVWAEQYF.

The chain uses TRBV7-9 and TRBJ2-3; 9 bases are shared with TRBD2. The CDR3 covers 17 residues. Germline-derived CDR1 and CDR2 are SEHNR and FQNEAQ (reference sequence). The V segment lost 1 base and the J segment 3 bases; nucleotides outside the gene matches: 8. The CDR3 loop reads CASSLGRAGGRTDTQYF. The CDR3 bases are TGTGCCAGCAGCTTAGGACGGGCGGGGGGGCGAACAGATACGCAGTATTTT.

This clone was counted between two and nine times. The chain uses TRBV6-6 and TRBJ1-3; 7 bases match TRBD1. Looked up from germline, CDR1 is MNHNY and CDR2 is SVGAGI (reference sequence). V was clipped by 6 bases and J by 2 bases; unmatched bases: 4. This CDR3 contains 14 residues. The CDR3 spells CASRDRATGNTIYF. Here the CDR3 DNA reads TGTGCCAGCAGAGACAGGGCTACTGGAAACACCATATATTTT.

V gene TRBV11-3 combines with J gene TRBJ2-7; D not resolved. The V end was cut by 1 base, the J end by 2 bases, with 9 bases between. The CDR3 is made up of 14 amino acids. CDR1 SGHNT and CDR2 YENEEA come from the germline V gene. Here the CDR3 reads CASSLVAATYEQYF. CDR3 DNA sequence: TGTGCCAGCAGCTTAGTTGCGGCTACCTACGAGCAGTACTTC.